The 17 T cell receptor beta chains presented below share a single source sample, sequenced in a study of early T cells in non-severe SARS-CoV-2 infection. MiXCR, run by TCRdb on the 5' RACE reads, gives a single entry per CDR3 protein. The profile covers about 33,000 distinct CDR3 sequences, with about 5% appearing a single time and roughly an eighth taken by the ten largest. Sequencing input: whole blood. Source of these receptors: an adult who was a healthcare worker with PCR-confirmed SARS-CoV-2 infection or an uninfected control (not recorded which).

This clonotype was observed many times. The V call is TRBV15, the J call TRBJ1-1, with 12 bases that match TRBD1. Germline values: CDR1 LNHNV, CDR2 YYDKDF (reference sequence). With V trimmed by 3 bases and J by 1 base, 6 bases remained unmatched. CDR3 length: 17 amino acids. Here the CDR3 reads CATSSPGQGAANTEAFF. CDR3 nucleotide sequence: TGTGCCACCAGCAGTCCGGGACAGGGGGCAGCGAACACTGAAGCTTTCTTT.

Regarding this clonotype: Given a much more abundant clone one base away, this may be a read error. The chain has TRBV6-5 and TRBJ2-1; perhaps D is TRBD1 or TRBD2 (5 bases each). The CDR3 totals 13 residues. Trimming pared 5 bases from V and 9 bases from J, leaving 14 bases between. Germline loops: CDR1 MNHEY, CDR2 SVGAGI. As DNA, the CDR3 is TGTGCCAGCAGTAGCCCGGCTGGGGGTGAGCAGTTCTTC. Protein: CASSSPAGGEQFF.

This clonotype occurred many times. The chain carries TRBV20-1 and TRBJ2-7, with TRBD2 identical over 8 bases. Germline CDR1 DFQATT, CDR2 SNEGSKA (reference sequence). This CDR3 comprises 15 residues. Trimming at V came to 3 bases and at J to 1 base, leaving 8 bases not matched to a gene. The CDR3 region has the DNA TGCAGTGCTAGGCCCCTGCGGGGGGATTCCTACGAGCAGTACTTC. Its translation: CSARPLRGDSYEQYF.

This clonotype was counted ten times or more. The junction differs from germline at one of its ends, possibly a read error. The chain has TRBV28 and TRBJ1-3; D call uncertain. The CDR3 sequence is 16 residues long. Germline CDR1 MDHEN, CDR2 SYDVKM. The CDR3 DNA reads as TGTGCCAGCAGTTTATTGCTGGGCTTCTCTGAAAACACCATATATTTT. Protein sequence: CASSLLLGFSENTIYF.

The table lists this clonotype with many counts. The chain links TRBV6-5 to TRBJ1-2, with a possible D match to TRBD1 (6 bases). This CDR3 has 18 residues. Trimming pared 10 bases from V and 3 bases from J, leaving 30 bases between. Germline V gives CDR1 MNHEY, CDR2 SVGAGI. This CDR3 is CATYRETMATLGDYGYTF. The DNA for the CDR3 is TGTGCCACGTACAGGGAGACTATGGCTACACTGGGAGACTATGGCTACACCTTC.

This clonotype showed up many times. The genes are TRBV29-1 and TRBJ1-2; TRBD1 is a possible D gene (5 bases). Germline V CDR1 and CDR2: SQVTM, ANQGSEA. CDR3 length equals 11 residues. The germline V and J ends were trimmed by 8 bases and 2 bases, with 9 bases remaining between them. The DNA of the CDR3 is TGCAGCACGGCAGGGAACTATGGCTACACCTTC. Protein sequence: CSTAGNYGYTF.

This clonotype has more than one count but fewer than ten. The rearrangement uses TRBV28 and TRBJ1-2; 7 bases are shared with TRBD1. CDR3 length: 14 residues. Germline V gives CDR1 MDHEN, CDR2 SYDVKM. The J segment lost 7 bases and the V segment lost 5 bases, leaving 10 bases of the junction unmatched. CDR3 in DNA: TGTGCCAGCAGTCGCGGAGGGGGCGTAAGTGGCTACACCTTC. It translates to CASSRGGGVSGYTF.

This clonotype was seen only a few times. The CDR3 sequence is CASSLSPIGDHTYEQYF. The CDR3 bases are TGTGCCAGCAGCTTAAGCCCGATCGGGGATCACACCTACGAGCAGTACTTC. J is TRBJ2-7 and V is TRBV7-9; perhaps TRBD2 as D (5 bases). Between the trimmed V and J ends, which lost 2 bases and 2 bases, there was a span of 19 bases. CDR1 is SEHNR, CDR2 FQNEAQ, per germline (reference sequence). The CDR3 runs to 17 residues.

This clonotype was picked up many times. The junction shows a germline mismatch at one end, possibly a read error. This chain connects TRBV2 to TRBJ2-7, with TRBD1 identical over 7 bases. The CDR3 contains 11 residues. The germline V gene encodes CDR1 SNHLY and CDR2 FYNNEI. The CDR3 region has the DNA TGTGCCAGCAGTGAAACTCGGGACAGACACTTC. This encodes CASSETRDRHF.

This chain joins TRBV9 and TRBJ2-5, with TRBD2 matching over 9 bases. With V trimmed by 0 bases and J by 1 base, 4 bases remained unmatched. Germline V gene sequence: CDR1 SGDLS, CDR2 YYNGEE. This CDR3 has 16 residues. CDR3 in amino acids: CASSVAAGGPQETQYF. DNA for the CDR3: TGTGCCAGCAGCGTAGCAGCGGGGGGACCCCAAGAGACCCAGTACTTC.

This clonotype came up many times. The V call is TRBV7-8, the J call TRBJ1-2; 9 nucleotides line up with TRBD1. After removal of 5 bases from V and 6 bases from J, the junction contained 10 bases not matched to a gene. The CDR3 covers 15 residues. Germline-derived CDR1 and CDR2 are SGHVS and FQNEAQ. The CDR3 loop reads CASSLRDREFHGYTF. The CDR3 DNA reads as TGTGCCAGCAGCCTCCGGGACAGGGAGTTCCATGGCTACACCTTC.

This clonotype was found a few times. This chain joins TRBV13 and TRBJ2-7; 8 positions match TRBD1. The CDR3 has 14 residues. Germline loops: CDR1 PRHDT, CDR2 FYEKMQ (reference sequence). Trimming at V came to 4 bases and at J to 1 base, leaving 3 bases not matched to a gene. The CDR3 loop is CASSSGQGSYEQYF. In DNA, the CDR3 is TGTGCCAGCAGCTCTGGACAGGGATCCTACGAGCAGTACTTC.

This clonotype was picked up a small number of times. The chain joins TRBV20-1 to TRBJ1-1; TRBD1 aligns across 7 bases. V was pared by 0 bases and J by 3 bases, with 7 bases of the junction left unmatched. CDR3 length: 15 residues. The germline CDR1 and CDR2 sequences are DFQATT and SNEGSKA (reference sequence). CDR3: CSARDDREGYTEAFF. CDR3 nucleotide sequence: TGCAGTGCTAGAGATGACAGGGAAGGGTACACTGAAGCTTTCTTT.

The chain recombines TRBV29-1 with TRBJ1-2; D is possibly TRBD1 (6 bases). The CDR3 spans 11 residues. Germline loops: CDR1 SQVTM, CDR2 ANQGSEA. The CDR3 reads CGTGGVYGYTF. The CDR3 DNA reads TGCGGAACCGGGGGCGTTTATGGCTACACCTTC.

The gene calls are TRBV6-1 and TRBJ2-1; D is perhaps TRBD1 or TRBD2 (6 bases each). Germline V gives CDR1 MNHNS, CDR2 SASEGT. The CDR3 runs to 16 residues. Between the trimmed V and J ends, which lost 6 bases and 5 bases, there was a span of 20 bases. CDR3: CASRVVPGGPNNEQFF. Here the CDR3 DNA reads TGTGCCAGCAGAGTTGTCCCTGGGGGGCCTAACAATGAGCAGTTCTTC.

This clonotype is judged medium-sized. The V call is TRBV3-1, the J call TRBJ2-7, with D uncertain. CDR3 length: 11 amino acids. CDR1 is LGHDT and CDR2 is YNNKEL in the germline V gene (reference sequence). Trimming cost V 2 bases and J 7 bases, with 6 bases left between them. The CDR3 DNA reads TGTGCCAGCAGCCAAACGTGGGAGCAGTACTTC. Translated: CASSQTWEQYF.

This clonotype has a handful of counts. In nucleotides, the CDR3 is TGTGCCAGCAGCCTCACCAGGGTTCAGAGAGATACGCAGTATTTT. It translates to CASSLTRVQRDTQYF. V usage is TRBV6-5 and J usage is TRBJ2-3, with a weak D call TRBD1 (5 bases). This CDR3 is 15 amino acids long. CDR1 and CDR2 (germline): MNHEY, SVGAGI. The V end lost 6 bases, the J end lost 5 bases, and 18 bases lay between the germline ends.